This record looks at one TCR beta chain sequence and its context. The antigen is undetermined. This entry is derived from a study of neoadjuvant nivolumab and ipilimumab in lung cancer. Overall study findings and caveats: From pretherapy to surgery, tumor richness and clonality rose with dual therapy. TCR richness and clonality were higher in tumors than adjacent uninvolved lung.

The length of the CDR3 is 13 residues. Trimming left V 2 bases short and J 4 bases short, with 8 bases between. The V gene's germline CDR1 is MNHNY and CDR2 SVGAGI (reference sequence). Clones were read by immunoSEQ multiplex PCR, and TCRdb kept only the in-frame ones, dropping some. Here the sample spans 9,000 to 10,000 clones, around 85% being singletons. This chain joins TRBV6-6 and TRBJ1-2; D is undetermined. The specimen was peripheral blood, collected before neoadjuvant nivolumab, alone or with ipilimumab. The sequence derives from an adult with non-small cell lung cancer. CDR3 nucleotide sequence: TGTGCCAGCAGTTACGGCGACTTCTATGGCTACACCTTC. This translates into CASSYGDFYGYTF.